A selection of T cell receptor beta chains follows, all from one sample in a study of tumor-infiltrating lymphocytes in oesophageal squamous cell carcinoma. TCRdb ran MiXCR on the PCR reads and lists one entry per CDR3 protein. The sample lists 20,000 or so distinct CDR3 sequences; around 41% were seen once. What was sequenced was esophageal tumor tissue. Receptor source: a male donor with esophageal squamous cell carcinoma. Each CDR3 is given with its conserved first and last residue. Fields, in order: D gene, J gene, clone size, V gene, CDR3 protein, CDR3 DNA. A D gene is named only where the DNA matches it firmly. Size is omitted from some rows. Given values are once, few, many or a class for expanded clones.

D: TRBD2; J: TRBJ2-3; size: few; V: TRBV28; CDR3: CASSLAGGPSTDTQYF; DNA: TGTGCCAGCAGTTTAGCGGGAGGGCCATCCACAGATACGCAGTATTTT
D: TRBD1; J: TRBJ1-3; size: few; V: TRBV15; CDR3: CATRDSGAGNTIYF; DNA: TGTGCCACCCGGGACAGCGGAGCTGGAAACACCATATATTTT
D: .; J: TRBJ1-2; size: .; V: TRBV5-6; CDR3: CASILKGSYGYTF; DNA: TGTGCCAGCATCCTTAAGGGGAGCTATGGCTACACCTTC
D: TRBD2; J: TRBJ2-7; size: .; V: TRBV27; CDR3: CASRGSGLAGGKTYEQYF; DNA: TGTGCCAGTAGGGGTTCGGGACTAGCGGGAGGGAAAACCTACGAGCAGTACTTC
D: TRBD1; J: TRBJ2-2; size: .; V: TRBV2; CDR3: CASSEQGATNTGELFF; DNA: TGTGCCAGCAGTGAACAGGGGGCGACCAACACCGGGGAGCTGTTTTTT
D: TRBD2; J: TRBJ2-7; size: .; V: TRBV27; CDR3: CASIRSSGGPAYEQYF; DNA: TGTGCCAGCATTCGCTCAAGCGGGGGGCCAGCCTACGAGCAGTACTTC
D: .; J: TRBJ2-1; size: many; V: TRBV5-4; CDR3: CASSLAHEQFF; DNA: TGTGCCAGCAGCTTGGCGCATGAGCAGTTCTTC
D: TRBD2; J: TRBJ2-2; size: many; V: TRBV20-1; CDR3: CSARAVSREGRVTGELFF; DNA: TGCAGTGCTAGAGCCGTAAGTAGGGAGGGGCGGGTCACCGGGGAGCTGTTTTTT
D: .; J: TRBJ2-5; size: many; V: TRBV12-3/TRBV12-4; CDR3: CASSPRETQYF; DNA: TGTGCCAGCAGCCCCCGTGAGACCCAGTACTTC
D: TRBD1; J: TRBJ2-7; size: few; V: TRBV27; CDR3: CASSPSDRRNEQYF; DNA: TGTGCCAGCAGCCCATCGGACAGGCGAAATGAGCAGTACTTC
D: TRBD1; J: TRBJ1-2; size: .; V: TRBV27; CDR3: CASSLGGQGGYGYTF; DNA: TGTGCCAGCAGTTTAGGGGGCCAGGGGGGCTATGGCTACACCTTC
D: TRBD1; J: TRBJ2-1; size: once; V: TRBV6-1; CDR3: CASSEDRGTYEKFF; DNA: TGTGCCAGCAGTGAAGACAGGGGGACCTACGAGAAGTTCTTC
D: .; J: TRBJ2-5; size: .; V: TRBV12-3/TRBV12-4; CDR3: CASSLNEETQYF; DNA: TGTGCCAGCAGTTTAAACGAAGAGACCCAGTACTTC
D: .; J: TRBJ2-7; size: medium-sized; V: TRBV11-2; CDR3: CASTPGRTYEQYF; DNA: TGTGCCAGCACCCCGGGGCGCACCTACGAGCAGTACTTC
D: TRBD2; J: TRBJ2-1; size: .; V: TRBV7-2; CDR3: CASSFGLAGGGEQFF; DNA: TGTGCCAGCAGCTTTGGACTAGCGGGAGGGGGTGAGCAGTTCTTC
D: TRBD2; J: TRBJ2-2; size: .; V: TRBV7-2; CDR3: CASGLGTSGYTGELFF; DNA: TGTGCCAGCGGTTTGGGAACTAGCGGATACACCGGGGAGCTGTTTTTT
D: TRBD2; J: TRBJ2-1; size: .; V: TRBV12-3/TRBV12-4; CDR3: CASSPFSGRDNEQFF; DNA: TGTGCCAGCAGTCCCTTTAGCGGGAGGGACAATGAGCAGTTCTTC
D: .; J: TRBJ1-2; size: many; V: TRBV2; CDR3: CASRATIEGGYTF; DNA: TGTGCCAGCAGGGCCACCATAGAGGGGGGCTACACCTTC
D: .; J: TRBJ2-1; size: many; V: TRBV10-2; CDR3: CASSMQGGEQFF; DNA: TGCGCCAGCAGTATGCAAGGGGGTGAGCAGTTCTTC
D: TRBD1; J: TRBJ1-1; size: .; V: TRBV4-2; CDR3: CASSRGGGGTEAFF; DNA: TGTGCCAGCAGCCGCGGAGGGGGCGGCACTGAAGCTTTCTTT
D: TRBD2; J: TRBJ2-7; size: many; V: TRBV12-3/TRBV12-4; CDR3: CASSLSGGQTYEQYF; DNA: TGTGCCAGCAGCCTAAGCGGGGGACAAACCTACGAGCAGTACTTC
D: TRBD1; J: TRBJ2-5; size: .; V: TRBV6-1; CDR3: CASSDFLRDRGLETQYF; DNA: TGTGCCAGCAGTGACTTCCTCCGGGACAGGGGTTTAGAGACCCAGTACTTC
D: TRBD1; J: TRBJ2-5; size: many; V: TRBV27; CDR3: CASSSRQGSGETQYF; DNA: TGTGCCAGCAGTTCCCGACAGGGATCGGGGGAGACCCAGTACTTC
D: .; J: TRBJ2-1; size: few; V: TRBV6-6; CDR3: CAVGPHVNEQFF; DNA: TGTGCGGTCGGGCCCCACGTTAATGAGCAGTTCTTC
D: TRBD1; J: TRBJ2-1; size: many; V: TRBV7-9; CDR3: CASSRGTAGYNEQFF; DNA: TGTGCCAGCAGCCGTGGGACAGCCGGTTACAATGAGCAGTTCTTC
D: .; J: TRBJ2-5; size: once; V: TRBV7-3; CDR3: CASSLSRDNEQYF; DNA: TGTGCCAGCAGCTTATCACGCGACAATGAGCAGTACTTC
D: TRBD2; J: TRBJ2-7; size: many; V: TRBV11-2; CDR3: CASSPGLEGNEQYF; DNA: TGTGCCAGCAGCCCCGGACTAGAAGGGAATGAGCAGTACTTC
D: .; J: TRBJ2-3; size: many; V: TRBV14; CDR3: CASSQDTGRTDTQYF; DNA: TGTGCCAGCAGCCAAGATACAGGTCGGACAGATACGCAGTATTTT
D: TRBD2; J: TRBJ2-1; size: .; V: TRBV7-8; CDR3: CASSRGLAGGEDTQFF; DNA: TGTGCCAGCAGCCGAGGACTAGCGGGAGGGGAAGATACGCAGTTCTTC
D: TRBD2; J: TRBJ2-5; size: .; V: TRBV19; CDR3: CASLRTSGIYDEQYF; DNA: TGTGCCAGTCTTCGGACTAGCGGGATTTACGATGAGCAGTACTTC
D: .; J: TRBJ2-5; size: .; V: TRBV7-2; CDR3: CASSLMRETQYF; DNA: TGTGCCAGCAGCTTAATGAGAGAGACCCAGTACTTC
D: .; J: TRBJ2-1; size: .; V: TRBV7-3; CDR3: CASSFLGEDEQFF; DNA: TGTGCCAGCAGCTTCTTAGGGGAGGATGAGCAGTTCTTC
D: .; J: TRBJ2-5; size: .; V: TRBV6-1; CDR3: CASSFRRGAGAQYF; DNA: TGTGCCAGCAGTTTCCGCAGGGGGGCGGGGGCCCAGTACTTC
D: .; J: TRBJ2-3; size: .; V: TRBV10-2; CDR3: CASSEEGDTQYF; DNA: TGCGCCAGCAGTGAAGAGGGAGATACGCAGTATTTT
D: .; J: TRBJ2-6; size: medium-sized; V: TRBV7-9; CDR3: CASSLGHSGANVLTF; DNA: TGTGCCAGCAGCTTAGGCCACTCTGGGGCCAACGTCCTGACTTTC
D: .; J: TRBJ2-1; size: many; V: TRBV5-1; CDR3: CASSFRDNEQFF; DNA: TGCGCCAGCAGCTTTAGAGACAATGAGCAGTTCTTC
D: .; J: TRBJ2-7; size: few; V: TRBV5-1; CDR3: CASSFNGYEQYF; DNA: TGCGCCAGCAGCTTCAACGGCTACGAGCAGTACTTC
D: .; J: TRBJ1-6; size: medium-sized; V: TRBV6-1; CDR3: CASSELSVNSPLHF; DNA: TGTGCCAGCAGTGAACTTTCGGTCAATTCACCCCTCCACTTT
D: TRBD2; J: TRBJ2-1; size: once; V: TRBV7-9; CDR3: CASSLSVLVGGDEQFF; DNA: TGTGCTAGCAGCTTATCGGTTCTAGTGGGAGGGGATGAGCAGTTCTTC
D: .; J: TRBJ2-7; size: .; V: TRBV28; CDR3: CASTDSSSYEQYF; DNA: TGTGCCAGCACGGACAGCAGCTCCTACGAGCAGTACTTC
D: TRBD2; J: TRBJ2-1; size: .; V: TRBV7-9; CDR3: CASSKWTSGTTYNEQFF; DNA: TGTGCCAGCAGCAAATGGACTAGCGGGACTACCTACAATGAGCAGTTCTTC
D: .; J: TRBJ2-7; size: many; V: TRBV5-1; CDR3: CASSFGPGLSYEQYF; DNA: TGCGCCAGCAGCTTTGGGCCAGGCCTCTCCTACGAGCAGTACTTC
D: TRBD1; J: TRBJ2-3; size: many; V: TRBV11-2; CDR3: CASSLDRVADTQYF; DNA: TGTGCCAGCAGCTTGGACAGGGTAGCAGATACGCAGTATTTT
D: .; J: TRBJ1-5; size: .; V: TRBV4-1; CDR3: CASSQDRRQHISPQHF; DNA: TGCGCCAGCAGCCAAGATAGGAGGCAGCATATCAGCCCCCAGCATTTT
D: TRBD1; J: TRBJ2-7; size: many; V: TRBV5-6; CDR3: CASSWGQGSSEQYF; DNA: TGTGCCAGCAGCTGGGGACAGGGCTCCAGCGAGCAGTACTTC
D: .; J: TRBJ2-1; size: many; V: TRBV5-1; CDR3: CASSLTGNEQFF; DNA: TGCGCCAGCAGCTTGACGGGGAATGAGCAGTTCTTC
D: TRBD2; J: TRBJ2-3; size: many; V: TRBV6-6; CDR3: CASSYGTSGRDTQYF; DNA: TGTGCCAGCAGTTACGGGACTAGCGGGAGGGATACGCAGTATTTT
D: .; J: TRBJ2-1; size: many; V: TRBV5-1; CDR3: CASSLPSGNEQFF; DNA: TGCGCCAGCAGCCTACCCAGCGGGAATGAGCAGTTCTTC
D: .; J: TRBJ2-7; size: many; V: TRBV19; CDR3: CASRRQAGMGDYEQYF; DNA: TGTGCCAGTAGGCGACAGGCCGGGATGGGGGATTACGAGCAGTACTTC
D: TRBD2; J: TRBJ2-2; size: .; V: TRBV19; CDR3: CASSIFSSGRDDGELFF; DNA: TGTGCCAGTAGTATATTTTCGAGCGGGAGGGACGACGGGGAGCTGTTTTTT
D: .; J: TRBJ2-4; size: many; V: TRBV19; CDR3: CASSQYGSAGRAKNIQYF; DNA: TGTGCCAGTAGCCAATATGGAAGCGCAGGGAGGGCCAAAAACATTCAGTACTTC
D: .; J: TRBJ2-4; size: few; V: TRBV7-9; CDR3: CASSLTDSSKNIQYF; DNA: TGTGCCAGCAGCTTAACGGACAGCTCCAAAAACATTCAGTACTTC
D: .; J: TRBJ1-5; size: .; V: TRBV6-1; CDR3: CASSEAETHPQHF; DNA: TGTGCCAGCAGTGAAGCCGAGACTCATCCCCAGCATTTT
D: TRBD1; J: TRBJ2-1; size: .; V: TRBV7-8; CDR3: CASSLETGTAYNEQFF; DNA: TGTGCCAGCAGCTTAGAAACCGGGACAGCCTACAATGAGCAGTTCTTC
D: TRBD2; J: TRBJ2-2; size: .; V: TRBV7-3; CDR3: CASSLQTSGRTGELFF; DNA: TGTGCCAGCAGCTTACAAACTAGCGGGAGAACCGGGGAGCTGTTTTTT
D: .; J: TRBJ2-7; size: few; V: TRBV20-1; CDR3: CSATESREQYF; DNA: TGCAGTGCTACGGAGTCACGGGAGCAGTACTTC
D: TRBD1; J: TRBJ2-1; size: many; V: TRBV18; CDR3: CASSPKQVQGGGNEQFF; DNA: TGTGCCAGCTCACCAAAGCAGGTACAGGGGGGCGGCAATGAGCAGTTCTTC